These 5 T cell receptor beta chains share one sample of origin, sequenced in a study of beta chain features in type 1 diabetes. Expressed TCRB transcripts were sequenced because the entire RNA isolate underwent reverse transcription. Using immunoSEQ multiplex PCR, the repertoire was profiled, and TCRdb retains in-frame clones only, with some absent. The table has hundreds of thousands of clones, less than 15% seen once. What was sequenced was naive CD4+ T cells from blood. The receptors were gathered from a woman between 40 and 55 years old in good health.

The gene calls are TRBV19 and TRBJ1-1; 7 bases agree with TRBD1. Looked up from germline, CDR1 is LNHDA and CDR2 is SQIVND (reference sequence). The CDR3 contains 15 residues. With 5 bases clipped from V and 0 bases from J, the junction kept 6 bases outside the gene matches. The CDR3 nucleotides are TGTGCCAGTAGTCCCGACAGGGTTATGAACACTGAAGCTTTCTTT. It is translated as CASSPDRVMNTEAFF.

This clone came up a few times. The chain couples TRBV10-3 to TRBJ2-7; a weak D match, TRBD1 (5 bases). Trimming took off 3 bases at V and 2 bases at J, with 17 bases between the two ends. The CDR3 is 16 residues long. Per germline, CDR1 ENHRY and CDR2 SYGVKD. CDR3 loop: CAISDRREALTYEQYF. The CDR3 DNA sequence: TGTGCCATCAGTGACCGCAGGGAAGCCCTAACCTACGAGCAGTACTTC.

The chain carries TRBV6-5 and TRBJ1-6; D not certain. There are 15 residues in the CDR3. Germline values: CDR1 MNHEY, CDR2 SVGAGI. Between the trimmed V and J ends, which lost 0 bases and 10 bases, there was a span of 13 bases. CDR3 DNA sequence: TGTGCCAGCAGTTACTCGAGGCAGCATGAGTCACCCCTCCACTTT. Amino acids: CASSYSRQHESPLHF.

V gene TRBV7-2 combines with J gene TRBJ2-3; 8 positions agree with TRBD2. The germline gives CDR1 SGHTA, CDR2 FQGNSA. This CDR3 spans 15 amino acids. Trimming removed 3 bases from V and 6 bases from J; junction bases left unmatched: 8. The CDR3 DNA sequence: TGTGCCAGCAGCTTTGTTCGCGGGGGGAGGGATACGCAGTATTTT. This sequence encodes CASSFVRGGRDTQYF.

The genes are TRBV6-5 and TRBJ2-3; 8 bases line up with TRBD2. The CDR3 is 15 amino acids. Per germline, CDR1 MNHEY and CDR2 SVGAGI. Trimming removed 6 bases from V and 4 bases from J; junction bases left unmatched: 9. CDR3 sequence: CASSHLAGNADTQYF. Written as DNA, the CDR3 is TGTGCCAGCAGCCACTTAGCGGGGAACGCAGATACGCAGTATTTT.